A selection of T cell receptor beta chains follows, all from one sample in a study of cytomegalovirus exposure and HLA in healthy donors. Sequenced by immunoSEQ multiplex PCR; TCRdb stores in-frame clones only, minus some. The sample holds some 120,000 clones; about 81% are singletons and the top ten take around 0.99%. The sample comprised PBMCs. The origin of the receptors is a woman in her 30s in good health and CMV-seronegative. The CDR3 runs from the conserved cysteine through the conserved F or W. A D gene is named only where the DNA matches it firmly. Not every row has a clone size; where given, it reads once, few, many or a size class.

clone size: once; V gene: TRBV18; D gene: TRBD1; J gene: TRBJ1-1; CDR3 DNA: TGTGCCAGCTCACGGACTTTCACAGGGGCCTCGAACACTGAAGCTTTCTTT; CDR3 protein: CASSRTFTGASNTEAFF
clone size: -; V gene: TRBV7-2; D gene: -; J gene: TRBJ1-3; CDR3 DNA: TGTGCCAGCAGCTTTCGGGAGGGATCCGGAAACACCATATATTTT; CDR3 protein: CASSFREGSGNTIYF
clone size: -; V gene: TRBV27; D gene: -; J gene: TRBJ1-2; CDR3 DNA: TGTGCCAGCAGAAAGGACAGAAATTTTAACTATGGCTACACCTTC; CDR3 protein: CASRKDRNFNYGYTF
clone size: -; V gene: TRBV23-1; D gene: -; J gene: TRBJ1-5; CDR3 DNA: TGCGCCAGCAGTCAACAGAGCAATCAGCCCCAGCATTTT; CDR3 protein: CASSQQSNQPQHF
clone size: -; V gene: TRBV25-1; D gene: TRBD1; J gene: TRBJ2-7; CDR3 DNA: TGTGCCAGCAGTGCGACAGGGACCCACGAGCAGTACTTC; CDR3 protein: CASSATGTHEQYF
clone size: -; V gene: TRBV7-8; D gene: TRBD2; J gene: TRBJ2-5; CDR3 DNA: TGTGCCAGCAGCTTCTACGGGGGGAGGGAAGAGACCCAGTACTTC; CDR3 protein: CASSFYGGREETQYF
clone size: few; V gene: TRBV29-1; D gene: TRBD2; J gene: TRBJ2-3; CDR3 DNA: TGCAGCGTGGCGGGAGGGCCAATGGCAGATACGCAGTATTTT; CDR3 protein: CSVAGGPMADTQYF
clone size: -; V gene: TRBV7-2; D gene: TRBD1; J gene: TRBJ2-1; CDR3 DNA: TGTGCCAGCAGCTTAGAACAGGGGGGCTACAATGAGCAGTTCTTC; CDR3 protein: CASSLEQGGYNEQFF
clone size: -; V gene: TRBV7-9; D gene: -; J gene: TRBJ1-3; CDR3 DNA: TGTCCCAGCAGCCAAGCCGCTGGAAACACCATATATTTT; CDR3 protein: CPSSQAAGNTIYF
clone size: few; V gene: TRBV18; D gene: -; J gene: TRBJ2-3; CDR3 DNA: TGTGCCAGCACGCTGACTAGGGGAACGGATACGCAGTATTTT; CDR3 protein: CASTLTRGTDTQYF
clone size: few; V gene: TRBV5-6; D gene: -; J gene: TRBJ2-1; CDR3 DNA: TGTGCCAGCAGCTTGGCGGCGGGGCAGAATAAGTTGGGGAACAATGAGCAGTTCTTC; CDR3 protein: CASSLAAGQNKLGNNEQFF
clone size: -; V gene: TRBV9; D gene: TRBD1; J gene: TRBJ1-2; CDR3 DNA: TGTGCCAGCAGCGTAGAGGGACAGTACTATGGCTACACCTTC; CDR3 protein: CASSVEGQYYGYTF
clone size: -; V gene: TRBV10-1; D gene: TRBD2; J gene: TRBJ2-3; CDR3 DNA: TGCGCCAGCAGTTCCGGGACTAGCGGGGGCCTTATGCAGTATTTT; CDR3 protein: CASSSGTSGGLMQYF
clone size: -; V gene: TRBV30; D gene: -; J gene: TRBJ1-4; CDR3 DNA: TGTGCCTGGAGTGTAGGGGGAACTAATGAAAAACTGTTTTTT; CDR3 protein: CAWSVGGTNEKLFF
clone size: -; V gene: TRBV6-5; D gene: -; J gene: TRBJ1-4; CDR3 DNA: TGTGCCAGCAGTTACGCGGAGGAGGAAAAACTGTTTTTT; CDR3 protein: CASSYAEEEKLFF
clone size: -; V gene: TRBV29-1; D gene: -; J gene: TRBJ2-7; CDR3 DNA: TGCAGCGTTGTAATTACAGGGTCTTACGAGCAGTACTTC; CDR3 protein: CSVVITGSYEQYF
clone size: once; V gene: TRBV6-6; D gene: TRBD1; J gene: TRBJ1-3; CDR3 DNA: TGTGCCAGCAGTCTTCCCGTAGACAGGGCTGGAAACACCATATATTTT; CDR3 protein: CASSLPVDRAGNTIYF
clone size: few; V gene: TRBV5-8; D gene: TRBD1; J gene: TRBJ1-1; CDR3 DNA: TGTGCCAGCAGCTCATCTCACAGGGGTGACACTGAAGCTTTCTTT; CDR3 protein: CASSSSHRGDTEAFF
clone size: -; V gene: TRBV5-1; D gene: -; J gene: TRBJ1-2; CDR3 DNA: TGCGCCAGCAGCCTTCAGGACAGCTCGGATGGCTACACCTTC; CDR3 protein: CASSLQDSSDGYTF
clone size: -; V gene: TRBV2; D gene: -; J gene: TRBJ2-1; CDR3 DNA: TGTGCCAGCAGTTTTACATTCTCTAGTGGCAATGAGCAGTTCTTC; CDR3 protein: CASSFTFSSGNEQFF
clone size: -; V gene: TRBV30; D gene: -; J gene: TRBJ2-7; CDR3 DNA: TGTGCCTGGAGTACAAGTTACGAGCAGTACTTC; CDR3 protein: CAWSTSYEQYF
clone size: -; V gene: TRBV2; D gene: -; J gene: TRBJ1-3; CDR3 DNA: TGTGCCAGCAGTGAAGCGCCAGTCTCTGGAAACACCATATATTTT; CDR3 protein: CASSEAPVSGNTIYF
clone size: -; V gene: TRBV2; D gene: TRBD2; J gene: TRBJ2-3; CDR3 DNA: TGTGCCAGCAAAGTTCTAGCGGCTAGCACAGATACGCAGTATTTT; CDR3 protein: CASKVLAASTDTQYF
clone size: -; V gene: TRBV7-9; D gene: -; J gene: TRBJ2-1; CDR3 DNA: TGTGCCAGCAGCTTTACCGGGAATGAGCAGTTCTTC; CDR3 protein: CASSFTGNEQFF
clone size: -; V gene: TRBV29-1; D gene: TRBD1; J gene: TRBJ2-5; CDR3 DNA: TGCAGCGTGGACGGGACAGGGCAAGAGACCCAGTACTTC; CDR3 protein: CSVDGTGQETQYF
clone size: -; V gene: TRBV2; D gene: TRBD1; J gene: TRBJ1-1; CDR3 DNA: TGTGCCAGCAGGGGACAGGACCGACAAAAGAACACTGAAGCTTTCTTT; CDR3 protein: CASRGQDRQKNTEAFF
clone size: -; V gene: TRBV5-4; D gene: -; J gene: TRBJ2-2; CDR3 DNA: TGTGCCAGCAGCTTTGGACCGGGGCGGGGTTTGGACACCGGGGAGCTGTTTTTT; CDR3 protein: CASSFGPGRGLDTGELFF